This TCR beta chain was sequenced for a study of post-analysis software for immune sequencing data (dated by TCRdb to 2015 to 2017). Looking at the study overall: Relapsing-remitting, secondary progressive and progressive-relapsing multiple sclerosis were recorded as disease courses, and subtype annotation was lacking for some patients. The patient repertoires were compared against 11 previously published healthy control repertoires obtained from donors aged about 6 to 26 years. A subset of samples was prepared in parallel using single-end sample barcoding, then pooled and co-amplified after Illumina adapter ligation.

V is pruned by 0 bases and J by 5 bases, leaving 9 bases of the junction without a gene match. Counted from cysteine to phenylalanine, this CDR3 has 16 amino acids. Of the read, only the CDR3 DNA is kept; its 48 bases are in frame from base 1. As encoded in the germline V gene, CDR1 is SGHVS while CDR2 is FQNEAQ. TCR beta repertoires were profiled from peripheral blood of over 10 young patients with multiple sclerosis to demonstrate the VDJtools post-analysis software. The multiple sclerosis patients were children and adolescents ranging in age from roughly 6 to 15 years. Libraries came from PCR. Sequencing instrument: Illumina HiSeq 2500. To reduce PCR and sequencing biases, unique molecular identifiers were incorporated into the TCR beta cDNA libraries. Every 1 to 10 million input T cells yielded some 500,000 cDNA molecules, meaning each molecule approximated one T cell. The patient libraries were prepared and sequenced using the same protocol as the earlier healthy control dataset. Within a given batch, samples were prepared together, multiplexed and sequenced on the same HiSeq lane. In the authors' own workflow: Raw barcoded reads were processed with MIGEC, discarding single-read molecular identifier groups before consensus assembly and CDR3 extraction. VDJtools was used for post-analysis of the clonotype tables, with diversity normalized by down-sampling every dataset to the smallest sample size. Repertoire overlap clustering matched CDR3 amino acid but not nucleotide sequences to correct batch-related cross-sample contamination. The public reads were reanalyzed by TCRdb: fastp trimming at Q25, MiXCR alignment, in-frame beta chains only. Rows are unified per CDR3 protein, each entry keeping the most common DNA and genes. TCRdb, not the authors, supplied the V and J calls. The sample records some 500,000 distinct CDR3 sequences, under 55% of which are singletons. 9.5% to 13% of the sample lies in the top ten.

The study at large found these results: Compared with controls, multiple sclerosis patients had significantly lower normalized Chao1 diversity, a finding suggesting substantial peripheral T-cell clonal expansion. Direct clustering with F measure showed strong co-clustering of samples prepared in the same batch, prompting a batch-effect correction. The multiple sclerosis patient group was slightly younger than the control group. Significantly higher frequencies in patients than in controls were found for a few TRBV segments, including TRBV5-6, TRBV5-1 and TRBV20-1.

As for this clonotype: It has no known antigen specificity. Base-call qualities are not available, and no considerably larger clone is one nucleotide away.

Recombination connected TRBV7-8 to TRBJ2-5, and 7 junction bases match TRBD2. The receptor comes from a girl aged 10-17 years with multiple sclerosis. Material: blood. The CDR3 is CASSLAGAGTGETQYF. The nucleotides read TGTGCCAGCAGCTTAGCCGGAGCGGGAACGGGGGAGACCCAGTACTTC. Beyond the CDR3, the reference TRBV7-8 and TRBJ2-5 genes provide the residues; the full variable domain reads: GAGVSQSPRYKVAKRGQDVALRCDPISGHVSLFWYQQALGQGPEFLTYFQNEAQLDKSGLPSDRFFAERPEGSVSTLKIQRTQQEDSAVYLCASSLAGAGTGETQYFGPGTRLLVL.